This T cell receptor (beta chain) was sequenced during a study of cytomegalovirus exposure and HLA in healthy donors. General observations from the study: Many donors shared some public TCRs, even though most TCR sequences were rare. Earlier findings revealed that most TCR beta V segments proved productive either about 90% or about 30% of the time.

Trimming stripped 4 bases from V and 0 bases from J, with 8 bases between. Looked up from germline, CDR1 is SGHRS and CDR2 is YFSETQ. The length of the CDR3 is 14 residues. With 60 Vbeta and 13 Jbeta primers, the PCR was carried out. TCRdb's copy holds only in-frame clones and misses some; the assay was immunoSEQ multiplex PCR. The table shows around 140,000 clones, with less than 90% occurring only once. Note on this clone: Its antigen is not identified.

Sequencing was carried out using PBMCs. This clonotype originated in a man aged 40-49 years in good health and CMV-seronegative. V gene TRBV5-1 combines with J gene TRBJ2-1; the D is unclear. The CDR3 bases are TGCGCCAGCAGCGCGCCAAGCTCCTACAATGAGCAGTTCTTC. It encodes CASSAPSSYNEQFF.